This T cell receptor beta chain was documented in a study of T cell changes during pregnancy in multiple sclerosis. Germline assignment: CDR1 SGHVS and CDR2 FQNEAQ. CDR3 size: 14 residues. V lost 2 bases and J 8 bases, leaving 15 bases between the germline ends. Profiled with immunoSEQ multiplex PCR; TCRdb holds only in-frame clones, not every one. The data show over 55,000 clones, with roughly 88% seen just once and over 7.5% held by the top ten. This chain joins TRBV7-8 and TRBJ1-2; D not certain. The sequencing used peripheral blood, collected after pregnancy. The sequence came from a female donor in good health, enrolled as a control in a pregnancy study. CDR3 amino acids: CASSLSPREGGYTF. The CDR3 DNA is TGTGCCAGCAGCTTATCGCCCCGAGAGGGAGGCTACACCTTC.